This T cell receptor (beta chain) was captured by sequencing in a study of T cell changes during pregnancy in multiple sclerosis (dated by TCRdb to the late 2010s). Looking at the study overall: The study looked at changes in the T cell repertoire across pregnancy in women with multiple sclerosis.

The germline V gene (reference sequence) specifies GTSNPN as CDR1 and SVGIG as CDR2. Including cysteine and phenylalanine, the CDR3 has 15 amino acids. Just the 45-base CDR3 DNA is kept, in frame starting at base 1. The germline V and J ends show losses of 0 bases and 8 bases respectively, and no gene match explains 7 bases of the junction. A remark on this clone: The antigen this receptor binds is unknown. No base quality information exists; no much larger clone differs at one position.

The receptor library was made with the immunoSEQ multiplex PCR assay. The immuneACCESS repertoire file appears here via TCRdb, limited to in-frame rearrangements. These files lack a portion of the clones; in checked studies, under half of the deficit traces to unresolved V genes, and the cause of the others is not known. A total of 100,000 or so clones appear in this sample, 93% of them only once. Jointly, the top ten make up 0.99% of the sample. This TCR was recovered from a female donor with multiple sclerosis, enrolled in a pregnancy study. The source was peripheral blood, collected after pregnancy. The chain couples TRBV30 to TRBJ1-1, and 12 junction bases match TRBD1. The base sequence is TGTGCCTGGAGTGTCCCCGGGACAGGGGGCTTGGAAGCTTTCTTT. It translates as CAWSVPGTGGLEAFF.